This is a list of T cell receptor beta chains from one sample in a study of T cells in Graves' hyperthyroidism and ophthalmopathy. TCRdb re-called the multiplex PCR reads with MiXCR, one entry per CDR3 protein. Among about 640,000 distinct CDR3 sequences listed, less than 25% were seen once. Sequences were obtained from blood. All receptors come from a man aged 25 to 45 with Graves' ophthalmopathy. The CDR3 runs from the conserved cysteine through the conserved F or W. The order of the fields is J gene, clone size, V gene, D gene, CDR3 DNA, CDR3 protein. The D gene is left open where the match is weak. Only some rows state a clone size, as once, few, many or a class for expanded clones.

TRBJ1-4,-,TRBV30,TRBD1,TGTGCCTGGAGCCAGGGGGGGAAAGAAAAACTGTTTTTT,CAWSQGGKEKLFF
TRBJ1-2,many,TRBV30,-,TGTGCCTGTGAGACCTATGGCTACACCTTC,CACETYGYTF
TRBJ2-5,-,TRBV18,TRBD2,TGTGCCAGCTCACCTTACGCGGGAGTCCAAGAGACCCAGTACTTC,CASSPYAGVQETQYF
TRBJ2-7,few,TRBV5-1,-,TGCGCCAGCAGCTGGGAGGTAGGCTACGAGCAGTACTTC,CASSWEVGYEQYF
TRBJ1-1,-,TRBV6-1,TRBD1,TGTGCCAGCAGTGATCCGGGACAGGGGAGAGCTGAAGCTTTCTTT,CASSDPGQGRAEAFF
TRBJ1-2,-,TRBV29-1,TRBD1,TGCAGCGTTCTCGGGACAGCAGAGTATGGCTACACCTTC,CSVLGTAEYGYTF
TRBJ1-1,-,TRBV10-3,-,TGTGCCATCAGTGAAGGGGGGCCCACTGAAGCTTTCTTT,CAISEGGPTEAFF
TRBJ2-1,many,TRBV28,-,TGTGCCAGCAGTTCTGATACCATCAACTACAATGAGCAGTTCTTC,CASSSDTINYNEQFF
TRBJ2-5,-,TRBV30,-,TGTGCCTGGAGAGTCCAAGAGACCCAGTACTTC,CAWRVQETQYF
TRBJ2-1,few,TRBV4-3,TRBD2,TGCGCCAGCAGCCGCAGCGGGAGTCGGAATGAGCAGTTCTTC,CASSRSGSRNEQFF
TRBJ2-1,-,TRBV6-1,-,TGTGCCAGCAGTCCCCCTGGGATTAGCTCCTACAATGAGCAGTTCTTC,CASSPPGISSYNEQFF
TRBJ2-7,few,TRBV6-1,TRBD2,TGTGCCAGCAGTTTGACTAGCGGGAGGCCAATTCCCTACGAGCAGTACTTC,CASSLTSGRPIPYEQYF
TRBJ1-2,many,TRBV6-2/TRBV6-3,-,TGTGCCAGCAGTTACGCGCGTTATGGCTACACCTTC,CASSYARYGYTF
TRBJ2-7,-,TRBV4-2,TRBD2,TGTGCCAGCAGCCCGTCTAGCGGGAGGACCTACGAGCAGTACTTC,CASSPSSGRTYEQYF
TRBJ1-1,-,TRBV11-2,TRBD1,TGTGCCAGCAGCTTTGGGACAGATGAAGCTTTCTTT,CASSFGTDEAFF
TRBJ1-1,once,TRBV29-1,-,TGCAGCGTCCCCCGGACGGAGGATTACACTGAAGCTTTCTTT,CSVPRTEDYTEAFF
TRBJ1-5,many,TRBV2,-,TGTGCCAGCAGCGAACGGGACAGCAATCAGCCCCAGCATTTT,CASSERDSNQPQHF
TRBJ1-2,many,TRBV30,-,TGTGCCTGGACGGAGAACTATGGCTACACCTTC,CAWTENYGYTF